This TCR beta chain was identified during a study of cytomegalovirus exposure and HLA in healthy donors. Points from the study as a whole: In all likelihood, a cluster of highly shared sequence variants was a sequencing artifact.

The CDR3 consists of 17 residues. From germline, CDR1 is SGHRS and CDR2 YFSETQ. The ends lost 3 bases at V and 3 bases at J; junction bases unmatched: 13. Concerning this clone: The antigen is undetermined.

The PCR used 60 Vbeta and 13 Jbeta primers. TCRdb's copy holds only in-frame clones and misses some; the assay was immunoSEQ multiplex PCR. The sample consists of some 130,000 clones, about 61% of them appearing once. Sequenced: PBMCs. The clonotype comes from a woman between 35 and 50 years old in good health and CMV-seronegative. V and J are TRBV5-1 and TRBJ2-3, with TRBD1 matching 7 bases. Written as DNA, the CDR3 is TGCGCCAGCAGCTCGTTCCTAGGAACAGGGGTAACAGATACGCAGTATTTT. Residues: CASSSFLGTGVTDTQYF.